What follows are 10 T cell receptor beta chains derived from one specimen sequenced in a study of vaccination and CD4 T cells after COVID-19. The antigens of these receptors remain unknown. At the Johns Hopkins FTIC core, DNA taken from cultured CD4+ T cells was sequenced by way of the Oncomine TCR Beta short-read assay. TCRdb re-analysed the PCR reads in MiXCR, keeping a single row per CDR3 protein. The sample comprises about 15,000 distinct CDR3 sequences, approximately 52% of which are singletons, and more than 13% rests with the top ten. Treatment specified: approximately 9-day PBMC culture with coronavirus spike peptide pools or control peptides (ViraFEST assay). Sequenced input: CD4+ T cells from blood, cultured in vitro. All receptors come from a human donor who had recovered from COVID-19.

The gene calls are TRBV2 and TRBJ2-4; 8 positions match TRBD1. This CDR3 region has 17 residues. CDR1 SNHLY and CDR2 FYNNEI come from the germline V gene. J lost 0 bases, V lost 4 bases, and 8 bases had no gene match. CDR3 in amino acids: CASSVKDRALAKNIQYF. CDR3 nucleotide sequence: TGTGCCAGCAGTGTGAAGGACAGGGCGCTAGCCAAAAACATTCAGTACTTC.

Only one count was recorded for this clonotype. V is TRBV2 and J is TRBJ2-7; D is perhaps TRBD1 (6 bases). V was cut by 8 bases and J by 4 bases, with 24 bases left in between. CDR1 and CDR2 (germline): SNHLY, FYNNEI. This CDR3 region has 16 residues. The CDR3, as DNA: TGTGCCAGCGGACGGGGACAAGGGTTCTTGGGTTACGAGCAGTACTTC. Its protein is CASGRGQGFLGYEQYF.

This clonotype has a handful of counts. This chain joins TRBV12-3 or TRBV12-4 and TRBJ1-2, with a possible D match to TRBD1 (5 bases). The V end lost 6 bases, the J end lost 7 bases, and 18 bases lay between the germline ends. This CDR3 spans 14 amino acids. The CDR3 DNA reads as TGTGCCAGCAGAGCTCGGGAAGGGGCTGGTGGCTACACCTTC. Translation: CASRAREGAGGYTF.

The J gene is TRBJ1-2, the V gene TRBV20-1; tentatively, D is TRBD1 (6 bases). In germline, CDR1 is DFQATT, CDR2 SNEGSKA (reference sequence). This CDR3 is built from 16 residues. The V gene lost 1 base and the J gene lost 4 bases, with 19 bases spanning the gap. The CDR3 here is CSARAARRGDLYGYTF. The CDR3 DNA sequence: TGCAGTGCTAGAGCGGCACGTAGGGGGGACCTCTATGGCTACACCTTC.

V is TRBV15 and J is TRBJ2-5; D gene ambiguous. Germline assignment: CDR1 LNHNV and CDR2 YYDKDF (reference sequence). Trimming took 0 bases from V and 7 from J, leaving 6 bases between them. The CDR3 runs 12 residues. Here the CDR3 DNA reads TGTGCCACCAGCAGAGATTCCGGGACCCAGTACTTC. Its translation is CATSRDSGTQYF.

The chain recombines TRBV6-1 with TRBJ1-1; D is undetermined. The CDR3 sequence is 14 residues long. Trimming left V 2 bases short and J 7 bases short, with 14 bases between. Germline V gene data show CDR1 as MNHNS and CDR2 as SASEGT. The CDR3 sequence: CASSEPPRDREAFF. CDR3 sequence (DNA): TGTGCCAGCAGTGAACCTCCGAGAGACCGTGAAGCTTTCTTT.

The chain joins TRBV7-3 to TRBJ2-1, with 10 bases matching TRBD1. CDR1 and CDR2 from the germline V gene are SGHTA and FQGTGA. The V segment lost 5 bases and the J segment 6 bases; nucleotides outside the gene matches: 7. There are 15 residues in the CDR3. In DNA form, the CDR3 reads TGTGCCAGCAGCCCGCGACAGGGGGCGCCCAATGAGCAGTTCTTC. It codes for CASSPRQGAPNEQFF.

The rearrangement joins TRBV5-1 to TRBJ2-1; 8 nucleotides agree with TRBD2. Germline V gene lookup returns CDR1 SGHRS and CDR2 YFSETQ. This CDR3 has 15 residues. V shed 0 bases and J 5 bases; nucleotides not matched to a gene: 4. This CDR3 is CASSLGPGLDNEQFF. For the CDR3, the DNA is TGCGCCAGCAGCTTGGGACCGGGACTAGACAATGAGCAGTTCTTC.

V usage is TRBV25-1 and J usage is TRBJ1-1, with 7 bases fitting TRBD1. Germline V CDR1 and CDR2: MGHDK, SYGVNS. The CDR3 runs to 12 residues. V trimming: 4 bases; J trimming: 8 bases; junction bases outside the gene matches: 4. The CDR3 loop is CASSGQGGEAFF. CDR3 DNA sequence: TGTGCCAGCAGTGGTCAGGGGGGGGAAGCTTTCTTT.

This CDR3 reads CASRYIGMSNQPQHF. CDR3 in DNA: TGTGCCAGCAGATATATCGGAATGAGCAATCAGCCCCAGCATTTT. This chain connects TRBV6-1 to TRBJ1-5; no clear D. Germline V gene data show CDR1 as MNHNS and CDR2 as SASEGT. The CDR3 has 15 residues. Trimming cost V 6 bases and J 1 base, with 13 bases left between them.